This T cell receptor (beta chain) was captured by sequencing in a study of blood T cell repertoires in COVID-19. Background on the study: Sites across the United States, Italy and Spain contributed samples from acute and convalescent COVID-19.

This clone has only one observation. CDR1 and CDR2 from the germline V gene are SGHNT and YENEEA. V was shortened by 0 bases and J by 2 bases, with 4 bases between the two germline ends. The CDR3 runs to 13 residues. Repertoires were generated with immunoSEQ multiplex PCR, while TCRdb's copy carries only in-frame clones and drops some. The sample carries fewer than 200,000 clones, around nine tenths recorded once. The sample taken for sequencing was peripheral blood. The receptor comes from a woman in her seventies with COVID-19, enrolled during active disease. V usage is TRBV11-3 and J usage is TRBJ1-1; no clear D. The CDR3 reads CASSLDRNTEAFF. In DNA form, the CDR3 reads TGTGCCAGCAGCTTAGACAGAAACACTGAAGCTTTCTTT.